The rows below give T cell receptor beta chains drawn from one sample of a study of blood T cells in healthy people across ages. TCRdb recomputed calls from the 5' RACE reads with MiXCR, one row per CDR3 protein. The data hold over 600,000 distinct CDR3 sequences, with 20% to 25% observed a single time. The sequencing input was blood. The receptor source for this set is a man between 65 and 80 years old in good health. Each CDR3 is given with its conserved first and last residue. D genes are given only for firm matches. For some rows the clone size is stated as once, few or many, or as a class when expanded; others skip it.

abundance,len,j_gene,d_gene,v_gene,CDR3aa,CDR3nt
few,15,TRBJ2-5,NA,TRBV6-6,CASSYEAGRQETQYF,TGTGCCAGCAGTTACGAGGCAGGGAGGCAAGAGACCCAGTACTTC
NA,11,TRBJ2-5,NA,TRBV7-2,CASSPEETQCF,TGTGCCAGCAGTCCCGAAGAGACCCAGTGCTTC
NA,14,TRBJ2-1,NA,TRBV20-1,CSARGDSEPDEQFF,TGCAGTGCGAGGGGGGATAGCGAGCCGGATGAGCAGTTCTTC
NA,16,TRBJ2-7,TRBD2,TRBV5-5,CASSLPSGRTIYEQYF,TGTGCCAGCAGCTTGCCTAGCGGGAGGACCATCTACGAGCAGTACTTC
NA,12,TRBJ1-6,NA,TRBV5-1,CASSKDTSALHF,TGCGCCAGCAGCAAGGACACCTCGGCCCTCCACTTT
few,13,TRBJ1-5,NA,TRBV6-1,CASSVDINQPQHF,TGTGCCAGCAGTGTAGACATCAATCAGCCCCAGCATTTT
many,14,TRBJ2-7,TRBD1,TRBV18,CASSPGTGGYEQYF,TGTGCCAGCAGCCCCGGGACAGGGGGCTACGAGCAGTACTTC
few,13,TRBJ2-1,NA,TRBV24-1,CATSRFREQEQFF,TGTGCCACCAGTCGGTTCCGGGAGCAGGAGCAGTTCTTC
NA,14,TRBJ1-6,TRBD1,TRBV12-3/TRBV12-4,CASKPGTANSPLHF,TGTGCCAGCAAACCCGGGACAGCTAATTCACCCCTCCACTTT
NA,15,TRBJ2-3,NA,TRBV12-3/TRBV12-4,CASSSQGTSTDMQYF,TGTGCCAGCAGTTCTCAGGGGACCAGCACAGATATGCAGTATTTT
many,14,TRBJ2-1,NA,TRBV7-9,CASSLGPGEDEQFF,TGTGCCAGCAGCTTAGGCCCAGGGGAGGATGAGCAGTTCTTC
once,14,TRBJ1-4,NA,TRBV30,CAWNMGLSNEKLFF,TGTGCCTGGAACATGGGTCTCTCTAATGAAAAACTGTTTTTT
many,16,TRBJ2-1,TRBD2,TRBV7-2,CASSFLSSGRANEQFF,TGTGCCAGCAGCTTCTTATCTAGCGGGAGGGCCAATGAGCAGTTCTTC
NA,17,TRBJ2-1,TRBD2,TRBV20-1,CSAPSGLAGGSYNEQFF,TGCAGTGCTCCATCGGGACTAGCGGGAGGGTCCTACAATGAGCAGTTCTTC
NA,14,TRBJ2-5,NA,TRBV4-3,CASSQGQFQETQYF,TGCGCCAGCAGCCAAGGACAGTTCCAAGAGACCCAGTACTTC
few,15,TRBJ2-1,TRBD2,TRBV5-6,CASSLALADYNEQFF,TGTGCCAGCAGCTTGGCACTAGCGGACTACAATGAGCAGTTCTTC